Presented here are 20 T cell receptor beta chains from one specimen sequenced in a study of Ad26.COV2.S vaccination and SARS-CoV-2 variants. Sequenced by immunoSEQ multiplex PCR; TCRdb stores in-frame clones only, minus some. The table includes about 460,000 clones, around 89% detected once. As to treatment: some 20 received Ad26.COV2.S at low or high dose, single or two shots; about five received placebo; per-sample allocation not given. Day 63 following the first vaccine or placebo injection was when the samples were taken. The sequences come from peripheral blood, collected in a trial of Ad26.COV2.S vaccine versus placebo. Receptors were obtained from a person aged 18-60 years who received the Ad26.COV2.S COVID-19 vaccine or a placebo.

This chain joins TRBV4-1 and TRBJ2-1; 9 bases align to TRBD2. Trimming at V came to 3 bases and at J to 6 bases, leaving 6 bases not matched to a gene. The CDR3 runs to 15 residues. The germline V gene encodes CDR1 MGHRA and CDR2 YSYEKL. The chain's CDR3 is CASSHPGLAANEQFF. In DNA, the CDR3 is TGCGCCAGCAGCCACCCGGGACTAGCTGCCAATGAGCAGTTCTTC.

The rearrangement uses TRBV6-2 or TRBV6-3 and TRBJ2-3; no definite D call. The V and J ends lost 6 bases and 6 bases respectively, with 13 bases between them. CDR1 is MNHEY and CDR2 is SVGEGT in the germline V gene. The CDR3 is 13 amino acids. CDR3 bases: TGTGCCAGCAGCCTGTTTGATTCGGATACGCAGTATTTT. This translates into CASSLFDSDTQYF.

The chain joins TRBV5-1 to TRBJ2-7; D remains unclear. The ends were cut back, 2 bases at V and 6 bases at J, with 12 bases in the middle. Germline CDR1 and CDR2: SGHRS and YFSETQ. This CDR3 is built from 13 residues. CDR3 bases: TGCGCCAGCAGCTTCCTAGTACCCTCCGAGCAGTACTTC. Translation: CASSFLVPSEQYF.

This clone was detected once. The chain joins TRBV2 to TRBJ1-5, with 7 bases that match TRBD1. CDR1 and CDR2 from the germline V gene are SNHLY and FYNNEI. V trimming: 4 bases; J trimming: 2 bases; junction bases outside the gene matches: 2. CDR3 length equals 14 residues. CDR3 DNA sequence: TGTGCCAGCAGTGGACAGGGACGCAATCAGCCCCAGCATTTT. Amino acids: CASSGQGRNQPQHF.

The chain recombines TRBV5-1 with TRBJ1-1, with no clear D. The CDR3 spans 15 residues. V was cut by 0 bases and J by 1 base, with 10 bases left in between. Per the germline V gene, CDR1 is SGHRS and CDR2 is YFSETQ. CDR3 nucleotides: TGCGCCAGCAGCTTGGGCTCGGGGTCGAACACTGAAGCTTTCTTT. Translated, it gives CASSLGSGSNTEAFF.

V and J are TRBV27 and TRBJ1-6; the match to TRBD1 covers 7 bases. The CDR3 spans 18 residues. Trimming removed 3 bases from V and 0 bases from J; junction bases left unmatched: 8. Germline V gene lookup returns CDR1 MNHEY and CDR2 SMNVEV (reference sequence). CDR3 sequence (DNA): TGTGCCAGCAGTTTGGGACAGCAAGCTTACTCCTATAATTCACCCCTCCACTTT. Residues: CASSLGQQAYSYNSPLHF.

The rearrangement joins TRBV27 to TRBJ2-5, with no clear D. From germline, CDR1 is MNHEY and CDR2 SMNVEV (reference sequence). This CDR3 spans 13 amino acids. V shed 4 bases and J shed 2 bases, with 8 bases lying between them. CDR3 sequence: CASSSPPQETQYF. Written as DNA, the CDR3 is TGTGCCAGCAGTTCCCCCCCTCAAGAGACCCAGTACTTC.

The chain has TRBV5-6 and TRBJ1-1, with D maybe TRBD1 (6 bases). The germline gives CDR1 SGHDT, CDR2 YYEEEE. V was trimmed by 2 bases and J by 7 bases, leaving 9 bases between them. The CDR3 has 12 amino acids. The CDR3 coding sequence is TGTGCCAGCAGCTTAGGGGGGATTGAAGCTTTCTTT. This gives the protein CASSLGGIEAFF.

The rearrangement joins TRBV3-1 (or the pseudogene TRBV3-2) to TRBJ1-4, with 8 bases identical to TRBD1. The V and J ends lost 2 bases and 3 bases, in that order; junction bases with no gene match: 2. CDR1 and CDR2 (germline): LGHDT, YNNKEL (reference sequence). The CDR3 loop spans 15 amino acids. The DNA for the CDR3 is TGTGCCAGCAGCCAACCGACAGGGGCTAATGAAAAACTGTTTTTT. Residues: CASSQPTGANEKLFF.

This clone has only one observation. The rearrangement uses TRBV5-1 and TRBJ2-7; TRBD2 matches 7 bases. V lost 3 bases, J lost 2 bases, and 11 bases stayed unmatched. The germline V gene has CDR1 SGHRS and CDR2 YFSETQ. The CDR3 totals 16 residues. For the CDR3, the DNA is TGCGCCAGCAGCTCCAAGGGCGGGGGACCTCCCTACGAGCAGTACTTC. Protein sequence: CASSSKGGGPPYEQYF.

The chain is built from TRBV11-2 and TRBJ1-4; D is uncertain. The ends were cut back, 5 bases at V and 2 bases at J, with 21 bases in the middle. CDR1 and CDR2 from the germline V gene are SGHAT and FQNNGV. The CDR3 runs to 18 residues. CDR3 loop: CASSLYPQLRGTNEKLFF. The CDR3 nucleotides are TGTGCCAGCAGCCTCTACCCCCAACTCCGTGGGACTAATGAAAAACTGTTTTTT.

The V and J genes are TRBV6-6 and TRBJ1-5, with TRBD1 matching over 7 bases. V was pared by 4 bases and J by 3 bases, with 6 bases of the junction left unmatched. The length of the CDR3 is 15 residues. Germline values: CDR1 MNHNY, CDR2 SVGAGI (reference sequence). The DNA of the CDR3 is TGTGCCAGCAGTTCTTGGGACAGCACCAATCAGCCCCAGCATTTT. This sequence encodes CASSSWDSTNQPQHF.

V gene TRBV28 combines with J gene TRBJ2-1; tentatively, D is TRBD2 (6 bases). The CDR3 runs 15 residues. Germline-derived CDR1 and CDR2 are MDHEN and SYDVKM. Trimming removed 6 bases at V and 8 bases at J, with 20 bases between. The CDR3 loop is CASSLTSTSNDEQFF. As DNA, the CDR3 is TGTGCCAGCAGCCTAACTTCTACTAGCAACGATGAGCAGTTCTTC. The complete variable domain, with remaining parts taken from reference TRBV28 and TRBJ2-1, reads DVKVTQSSRYLVKRTGEKVFLECVQDMDHENMFWYRQDPGLGLRLIYFSYDVKMKEKGDIPEGYSVSREKKERFSLILESASTNQTSMYLCASSLTSTSNDEQFFGPGTRLTVL.

This clone has just one count. The chain uses TRBV5-4 and TRBJ1-2, with TRBD1 identical over 8 bases. The CDR3 length is 14 residues. CDR1 is SGHNT, CDR2 YYREEE, per germline (reference sequence). The V gene end was trimmed by 5 bases and the J gene end by 0 bases; junction bases not matched to a gene: 3. The DNA of the CDR3 is TGTGCCAGCAGTCGACAGGGGACTAACTATGGCTACACCTTC. This codes for CASSRQGTNYGYTF. The full variable domain, rest sourced from reference TRBV5-4 and TRBJ1-2, is ETGVTQSPTHLIKTRGQQVTLRCSSQSGHNTVSWYQQALGQGPQFIFQYYREEENGRGNFPPRFSGLQFPNYSSELNVNALELDDSALYLCASSRQGTNYGYTFGSGTRLTVV.

The chain has TRBV5-1 and TRBJ1-6, with 8 positions matching TRBD1. The V segment lost 3 bases and the J segment 8 bases; nucleotides outside the gene matches: 4. The CDR3 is 14 amino acids. From germline, CDR1 is SGHRS and CDR2 YFSETQ. CDR3 loop: CASSSTGADSPLHF. The DNA for the CDR3 is TGCGCCAGCAGCTCGACAGGGGCGGATTCACCCCTCCACTTT.

This clone was counted between two and nine times. Other DNA sequences in the sample encode the same CDR3. The chain employs TRBV6-5 and TRBJ1-1; the D is unclear. Trimming shortened V by 2 bases and J by 5 bases, and 6 bases separated the two germline ends. The germline V gene encodes CDR1 MNHEY and CDR2 SVGAGI. This CDR3 region has 12 residues. The CDR3 spells CASSYGRTEAFF. In DNA, the CDR3 is TGTGCCAGCAGTTACGGGAGAACTGAAGCTTTCTTT.

The chain carries TRBV7-2 and TRBJ1-2; D gene unclear. Trimming pared 0 bases from V and 1 base from J, leaving 18 bases between. This CDR3 is built from 18 residues. The V gene's germline CDR1 is SGHTA and CDR2 FQGNSA. The DNA of the CDR3 is TGTGCCAGCAGCTTAGCCCTAACCAGACGGAGGAATAACTATGGCTACACCTTC. Amino acid sequence: CASSLALTRRRNNYGYTF. Full variable domain (rest looked up from reference TRBV7-2 and TRBJ1-2): GAGVSQSPSNKVTEKGKDVELRCDPISGHTALYWYRQSLGQGLEFLIYFQGNSAPDKSGLPSDRFSAERTGGSVSTLTIQRTQQEDSAVYLCASSLALTRRRNNYGYTFGSGTRLTVV.

This clone was seen only a few times. CDR3 in DNA: TGTGCCAGCACGTCCGGGACCGACTACGAGCAGTACTTC. This encodes CASTSGTDYEQYF. The chain carries TRBV25-1 and TRBJ2-7; D possibly matches TRBD1 or TRBD2 (5 bases each). The V and J ends lost 7 bases and 3 bases respectively, with 13 bases between them. The CDR3 is made up of 13 amino acids. Germline CDR1 and CDR2: MGHDK and SYGVNS.

V usage is TRBV9 and J usage is TRBJ2-1; D ambiguous. Germline V gene sequence: CDR1 SGDLS, CDR2 YYNGEE. Between the trimmed V and J ends, which lost 0 bases and 7 bases, there was a span of 14 bases. The CDR3 extends over 15 amino acids. The CDR3 DNA follows: TGTGCCAGCAGCGTAGGGATGATTACTCATAATGAGCAGTTCTTC. This sequence encodes CASSVGMITHNEQFF.

This clone was observed once. The chain has TRBV11-2 and TRBJ2-1; TRBD1 or TRBD2 may be the D gene (6 bases each). Trimming shortened V by 4 bases and J by 1 base, and 14 bases separated the two germline ends. The CDR3 is 16 amino acids. Germline V lookup: CDR1 SGHAT, CDR2 FQNNGV. The CDR3 region has the DNA TGTGCCAGCAGCTCCGTGGGGGGCACGTCCTACAATGAGCAGTTCTTC. Its protein is CASSSVGGTSYNEQFF. Using reference TRBV11-2 and TRBJ2-1 for the parts outside the CDR3, the full variable domain is EAGVAQSPRYKIIEKRQSVAFWCNPISGHATLYWYQQILGQGPKLLIQFQNNGVVDDSQLPKDRFSAERLKGVDSTLKIQPAKLEDSAVYLCASSSVGGTSYNEQFFGPGTRLTVL.